The next 11 T cell receptor beta chains were all read from a single sample in a study of monozygotic twins with cystic fibrosis. The assay was immunoSEQ multiplex PCR, and TCRdb's table has in-frame clones only and misses some. The sample holds roughly 30,000 clones; under 95% are singletons and the top ten take roughly 1%. Sequencing was done on a sample of blood. The receptors originated from a girl aged 2-10 years with cystic fibrosis.

This chain uses TRBV19 with TRBJ2-1, with TRBD2 matching 10 bases. The ends lost 6 bases at V and 2 bases at J; junction bases unmatched: 10. The length of the CDR3 is 17 residues. Germline assignment: CDR1 LNHDA and CDR2 SQIVND (reference sequence). In nucleotides, the CDR3 is TGTGCCAGTAGAAACCCTAGCGGGAGCGGTCCCTACAATGAGCAGTTCTTC. Its protein product is CASRNPSGSGPYNEQFF.

This chain links TRBV21-1 with TRBJ2-3; the table names TRBD2, a call not compared with the DNA. TRBV21-1 is shown as a pseudogene. CDR3 length equals 15 residues. For the CDR3, the DNA is TGTGCCAGCAGCAAAGCTTTCGGGTGCACAGATACGCAGTATTTT. It encodes CASSKAFGCTDTQYF.

This clone came up once. The CDR3 coding sequence is TGCGCCAGCAGCCAAGATCAGAGCGGGAAGGCGCATGAGCAGTTCTTC. This encodes CASSQDQSGKAHEQFF. The rearrangement joins TRBV4-3 to TRBJ2-1, with TRBD2 matching 7 bases. CDR1 and CDR2 (germline): LGHNA, YSLEER. This CDR3 comprises 16 residues. V lost 0 bases and J lost 8; bases outside the gene matches: 10.

V usage is TRBV19 and J usage is TRBJ2-1; 11 positions agree with TRBD2. With V trimmed by 4 bases and J by 10 bases, 9 bases remained unmatched. The CDR3 has 15 amino acids. Per germline, CDR1 LNHDA and CDR2 SQIVND (reference sequence). DNA of the CDR3: TGTGCCAGTAGTAGAGGAGGGACTAGCGGAGGCGAGCAGTTCTTC. It specifies CASSRGGTSGGEQFF.

The V gene is TRBV5-6, the J gene TRBJ2-7; no definite D call. Trimming cost V 4 bases and J 2 bases, with 7 bases left between them. Germline-derived CDR1 and CDR2 are SGHDT and YYEEEE. The CDR3 spans 12 residues. CDR3 sequence: CASSQSTYEQYF. The DNA for the CDR3 is TGTGCCAGCAGCCAGAGTACCTACGAGCAGTACTTC.

This clone was observed once. The rearrangement links TRBV6-5 to TRBJ2-5, with 9 nucleotides matching TRBD2. Germline V gene sequence: CDR1 MNHEY, CDR2 SVGAGI. With V trimmed by 0 bases and J by 4 bases, 6 bases remained unmatched. The CDR3 has 16 amino acids. For the CDR3, the DNA is TGTGCCAGCAGTTACTCTCCCGCGGGAGGGCGAGAGACCCAGTACTTC. Its translation is CASSYSPAGGRETQYF.

This sequence joins TRBV19 and TRBJ2-3; the D gene could be TRBD1 or TRBD2 (5 bases each). The germline V gene has CDR1 LNHDA and CDR2 SQIVND (reference sequence). Deletions cut 7 bases from V and 2 bases from J, with 19 bases between. The CDR3 totals 16 residues. The CDR3 bases are TGTGCCAGTAACGCAGGCCCTAGAGGGGACACAGATACGCAGTATTTT. This sequence encodes CASNAGPRGDTDTQYF.

The chain uses TRBV5-5 and TRBJ2-7, with 7 positions matching TRBD2. V trimming: 0 bases; J trimming: 0 bases; junction bases outside the gene matches: 9. The CDR3 consists of 17 residues. The germline CDR1 and CDR2 sequences are SGHKS and YYEKEE (reference sequence). Written as DNA, the CDR3 is TGTGCCAGCAGCTTGGCCCCGACTAGCACGAGCTCCTACGAGCAGTACTTC. Residues: CASSLAPTSTSSYEQYF. Filled out from reference TRBV5-5 and TRBJ2-7, the complete variable domain reads DAGVTQSPTHLIKTRGQQVTLRCSPISGHKSVSWYQQVLGQGPQFIFQYYEKEERGRGNFPDRFSARQFPNYSSELNVNALLLGDSALYLCASSLAPTSTSSYEQYFGPGTRLTVT.

This clone was observed a single time. The J gene is TRBJ1-1, the V gene TRBV19; 7 nucleotides agree with TRBD1. J was trimmed by 7 bases and V by 5 bases; bases with no gene match: 7. The CDR3 extends over 13 amino acids. The V gene's germline CDR1 is LNHDA and CDR2 SQIVND (reference sequence). The CDR3 coding sequence is TGTGCCAGTAGTGACGGGACAGTCCATGAAGCTTTCTTT. This translates into CASSDGTVHEAFF.

About this clone itself: The same CDR3 can be traced to other DNA sequences in this sample. The chain recombines TRBV30 with TRBJ1-5; 11 bases fit TRBD1. V lost 3 bases, J lost 6 bases, and 7 bases stayed unmatched. This CDR3 comprises 15 residues. Germline V gene data show CDR1 as GTSNPN and CDR2 as SVGIG (reference sequence). CDR3 amino acids: CAWSRTGGLIQPQHF. DNA of the CDR3: TGTGCCTGGAGCCGGACAGGGGGCTTAATTCAGCCCCAGCATTTT.

The V call is TRBV6-1, the J call TRBJ2-5; tentatively, D is TRBD1 or TRBD2 (5 bases each). Trimming took 8 bases from V and 5 from J, leaving 21 bases between them. This CDR3 has 15 residues. CDR1 is MNHNS and CDR2 is SASEGT in the germline V gene. The CDR3 spells CASYEGLPPRETQYF. The CDR3 nucleotides read TGTGCCAGCTATGAGGGGTTACCCCCGCGGGAGACCCAGTACTTC.